This T cell receptor (beta chain) was found in a study of blood T cell repertoires in COVID-19. The table came from immunoSEQ multiplex PCR; TCRdb's copy has only in-frame clones and leaves some out. Of approximately 66,000 clones listed, about 90% are singletons. CDR3 size: 15 residues. Between the trimmed V and J ends, which lost 5 bases and 0 bases, there was a span of 14 bases. Germline CDR1 reads MNHEY; CDR2 reads SVGAGI. The source material was peripheral blood. This chain connects TRBV6-5 to TRBJ2-7; possibly TRBD2 for D (6 bases). The origin of this receptor is a man in his sixties with acute or convalescent COVID-19. The CDR3 nucleotides read TGTGCCAGCAGTCAGGTAGCCGGGGGCTCCTACGAGCAGTACTTC. Residues: CASSQVAGGSYEQYF.